This T cell receptor beta chain is drawn from a study of T cell responses to AZD1222 COVID-19 vaccine. Study-wide context: Investigators merged groups given second doses at roughly 4 or roughly 12 weeks. Overall study results and limits: Spike-specific TCR breadth and depth went up after people got two AZD1222 doses.

Germline values: CDR1 LNHDA, CDR2 SQIVND (reference sequence). This CDR3 is 15 amino acids long. Trimming left V 5 bases short and J 8 bases short, with 18 bases between. A word on this clone: Its antigen remains unknown.

Sequencing was performed with immunoSEQ multiplex PCR; in TCRdb, only in-frame clones are kept and a portion is missing. Of about 150,000 clones in the sample, 91% are singletons; the top ten hold over 1.1%. This TCR was sampled from an adult in good health. The sequencing used peripheral blood, collected on day 0 of AZD1222 vaccination. The rearrangement uses TRBV19 and TRBJ1-4, with D unresolved. The chain's CDR3 is CASSPRTALREKLFF. CDR3 sequence (DNA): TGTGCCAGTAGTCCTCGGACGGCCCTGAGGGAAAAACTGTTTTTT.